This TCR beta chain was profiled in a study of blood T cell repertoires in COVID-19. With 2 bases removed from V and 2 bases from J, the gap between germline ends came to 15 bases. The CDR3 runs to 17 residues. Germline CDR1 and CDR2: MNHEY and SVGEGT. The table came from immunoSEQ multiplex PCR; TCRdb's copy has only in-frame clones and leaves some out. Of 75,000 to 100,000 clones in the sample, 70% to 90% were seen once. The sample taken for sequencing was peripheral blood. The receptor comes from a human donor with acute or convalescent COVID-19. The donor label of this sample is uncertain. V is TRBV6-2 or TRBV6-3 and J is TRBJ2-2; tentative D call: TRBD2 (6 bases). The CDR3 DNA reads TGTGCCAGCAGTTACGCCACGGGGGAGGCTAACACCGGGGAGCTGTTTTTT. It specifies CASSYATGEANTGELFF.